This is a list of T cell receptor beta chains from one sample in a study of shared clonotypes between healthy human individuals. Sequencing used immunoSEQ multiplex PCR; TCRdb keeps in-frame clones, though not all of them. The profile shows roughly 2.5 million clones, just over 90% of them singletons. What was sequenced was naive CD4+ T cells sorted from blood. The origin of the receptors is a man aged 18-30 years in good health. The CDR3 runs from the conserved cysteine through the conserved F or W. D genes are given only for firm matches. Expanded clones are given a class, and other clones once, few, many or no size at all.

v_gene	abundance	j_gene	d_gene	CDR3aa	CDR3nt
TRBV6-5	-	TRBJ2-5	-	CASSYGVAESQETQYF	TGTGCCAGCAGTTATGGCGTCGCGGAGTCACAAGAGACCCAGTACTTC
TRBV28	-	TRBJ2-3	TRBD2	CASSGIAGITDTQYF	TGTGCCAGCAGTGGGATAGCGGGGATCACAGATACGCAGTATTTT
TRBV30	-	TRBJ2-1	-	CAWSVRLVSSYNEQFF	TGTGCCTGGAGTGTAAGGCTAGTGTCCTCCTACAATGAGCAGTTCTTC
TRBV6-5	once	TRBJ1-1	TRBD1	CASTRGGYAEAFF	TGTGCCAGCACCCGAGGGGGCTATGCTGAAGCTTTCTTT
TRBV7-2	-	TRBJ1-4	-	CASSLMSGSYATNEKLFF	TGTGCCAGCAGCTTAATGTCGGGGTCGTATGCAACTAATGAAAAACTGTTTTTT
TRBV10-3	-	TRBJ1-1	-	CAISEGRKGVYTEAFF	TGTGCCATCAGTGAGGGGAGAAAGGGAGTTTATACTGAAGCTTTCTTT
TRBV19	-	TRBJ1-3	TRBD1	CASSIRTGRKEGSGNTIYF	TGTGCCAGTAGTATCCGGACAGGGAGAAAGGAGGGATCTGGAAACACCATATATTTT
TRBV5-4	-	TRBJ1-3	-	CASSPTPGQSGNTIYF	TGTGCCAGCAGCCCAACCCCAGGGCAATCTGGAAACACCATATATTTT
TRBV15	-	TRBJ2-3	TRBD2	CATSREAGLGDTQYF	TGTGCCACCAGCAGAGAAGCGGGGCTCGGGGATACGCAGTATTTT
TRBV7-9	-	TRBJ1-3	-	CASSLARGSGNTIYF	TGTGCCAGCAGCTTAGCGCGGGGCTCTGGAAACACCATATATTTT
TRBV28	-	TRBJ2-5	TRBD1	CASSLSGTVQETQYF	TGTGCCAGCAGTTTAAGTGGGACAGTCCAAGAGACCCAGTACTTC
TRBV4-1	-	TRBJ1-5	-	CASSQDSGASNQPQHF	TGCGCCAGCAGCCAAGATTCGGGGGCAAGCAATCAGCCCCAGCATTTT
TRBV2	-	TRBJ2-7	TRBD2	CASRGLAPAYEQYF	TGTGCCAGCAGAGGACTAGCGCCGGCCTACGAGCAGTACTTC
TRBV5-6	-	TRBJ2-1	-	CASSLASWQDNEQFF	TGTGCCAGCAGCTTGGCAAGTTGGCAGGACAATGAGCAGTTCTTC
TRBV6-4	-	TRBJ2-1	TRBD1	CASSQGDRGVNEQFF	TGTGCCAGCAGCCAGGGGGACAGGGGAGTCAATGAGCAGTTCTTC
TRBV27	-	TRBJ1-1	-	CASSRPGTEAFF	TGTGCCAGCAGTAGGCCCGGGACTGAAGCTTTCTTT
TRBV5-1	-	TRBJ1-1	TRBD1	CASSSDRGRNTEAFF	TGCGCCAGCAGCTCCGACAGGGGGAGGAACACTGAAGCTTTCTTT
TRBV5-1	-	TRBJ2-5	TRBD2	CASSLGQTSVRETQYF	TGCGCCAGCAGCCTAGGACAGACTAGCGTCCGAGAGACCCAGTACTTC
TRBV6-5	-	TRBJ1-1	TRBD1	CASSSLQGMNTEAFF	TGTGCCAGCAGTTCCTTACAGGGGATGAACACTGAAGCTTTCTTT
TRBV30	-	TRBJ2-2	-	CAWSAGPEGGELFF	TGTGCCTGGAGTGCAGGGCCCGAGGGCGGGGAGCTGTTTTTT
TRBV6-5	-	TRBJ1-6	TRBD1	CASGTETNSPLHF	TGTGCCAGCGGGACAGAGACTAATTCACCCCTCCACTTT
TRBV29-1	few	TRBJ1-1	-	CSVKGPGPEAFF	TGCAGCGTAAAGGGCCCCGGACCTGAAGCTTTCTTT
TRBV6-6	few	TRBJ1-2	-	CASSLPLPYGYTF	TGTGCCAGCAGCCTACCCCTGCCCTATGGCTACACCTTC
TRBV12-5	-	TRBJ1-4	-	CASVSRDIADFATNEKLFF	TGTGCTAGTGTATCCCGGGACATAGCGGATTTTGCAACTAATGAAAAACTGTTTTTT
TRBV2	-	TRBJ2-5	TRBD2	CASSGGGQMETQYF	TGTGCCAGCAGCGGGGGGGGACAAATGGAGACCCAGTACTTC
TRBV5-4	-	TRBJ2-5	-	CASSPGAQETQYF	TGTGCCAGCAGCCCCGGTGCCCAAGAGACCCAGTACTTC
TRBV5-4	-	TRBJ1-3	-	CASSPGQQRNTIYF	TGTGCCAGCAGCCCAGGACAACAGAGAAACACCATATATTTT
TRBV5-6	-	TRBJ2-2	TRBD1	CASSPRQGVGELFF	TGTGCCAGCAGCCCCCGACAGGGGGTCGGGGAGCTGTTTTTT
TRBV5-4	-	TRBJ2-1	TRBD2	CASSPTSGSYNEQFF	TGTGCCAGCAGCCCTACTAGCGGCTCCTACAATGAGCAGTTCTTC
TRBV7-2	once	TRBJ2-5	-	CASTSQKLALETQYF	TGTGCCAGCACGTCGCAGAAACTAGCCCTAGAGACCCAGTACTTC
TRBV28	-	TRBJ1-5	-	CASTIPHTGGDRPQHF	TGTGCCAGCACCATACCCCACACCGGCGGGGATCGGCCCCAGCATTTT
TRBV27	-	TRBJ1-2	-	CASSKGGDGYTF	TGTGCCAGCAGTAAAGGGGGGGACGGCTACACCTTC
TRBV4-1	-	TRBJ2-5	TRBD2	CASSQGIAGGQETQYF	TGCGCCAGCAGCCAAGGAATAGCGGGGGGGCAAGAGACCCAGTACTTC
TRBV11-3	-	TRBJ1-2	-	CASSLIPPGWDGYTF	TGTGCCAGCAGCTTAATCCCCCCAGGGTGGGATGGCTACACCTTC
TRBV6-4	-	TRBJ2-1	-	CASGYNEQFF	TGTGCCAGCGGTTACAATGAGCAGTTCTTC
TRBV18	-	TRBJ1-5	-	CASSPPGDGKPQHF	TGTGCCAGCTCACCACCGGGCGATGGGAAGCCCCAGCATTTT
TRBV6-5	-	TRBJ2-5	-	CATRATGETQYF	TGTGCCACCCGGGCGACGGGTGAGACCCAGTACTTC
TRBV7-2	-	TRBJ1-1	-	CASSFDSGRGTEAFF	TGTGCCAGCAGCTTCGACTCGGGCCGGGGCACTGAAGCTTTCTTT
TRBV28	-	TRBJ1-4	TRBD1	CASRSSGTVEKLFF	TGTGCCAGCAGATCATCCGGGACAGTTGAAAAACTGTTTTTT
TRBV7-2	-	TRBJ2-7	-	CASSSAKGLLFSSYEQYF	TGTGCCAGCAGCTCCGCTAAGGGACTGTTATTTAGCTCCTACGAGCAGTACTTC
TRBV27	-	TRBJ2-3	TRBD2	CASSPWTSGASTDTQYF	TGTGCCAGCAGTCCCTGGACTAGCGGGGCTAGCACAGATACGCAGTATTTT
TRBV6-1	-	TRBJ2-7	TRBD1	CASSVTFGQGGTYEQYF	TGTGCCAGCAGTGTTACCTTCGGACAGGGCGGTACCTACGAGCAGTACTTC
TRBV5-1	-	TRBJ2-1	TRBD2	CASSLWTAGVGNEQFF	TGCGCCAGCAGCTTGTGGACAGCGGGAGTGGGGAATGAGCAGTTCTTC
TRBV29-1	few	TRBJ1-1	-	CSVADRKRTEAFF	TGCAGCGTAGCGGACAGAAAGAGAACTGAAGCTTTCTTT
TRBV19	-	TRBJ2-1	TRBD1	CASSLDRGREQFF	TGTGCCAGTAGTTTGGACAGGGGTCGGGAGCAGTTCTTC
TRBV6-1	-	TRBJ1-2	-	CASSERSADYGYTF	TGTGCCAGCAGTGAAAGGTCGGCCGACTATGGCTACACCTTC
TRBV4-2	-	TRBJ2-3	-	CASSRLGTDTQYF	TGTGCCAGCAGTCGACTAGGGACAGATACGCAGTATTTT
TRBV6-6	-	TRBJ1-1	-	CASRHVTEAFF	TGTGCCAGCAGACATGTCACTGAAGCTTTCTTT
TRBV5-1	few	TRBJ2-2	TRBD1	CASSLGQGSTGELFF	TGCGCCAGCAGCTTAGGACAGGGGTCCACCGGGGAGCTGTTTTTT
TRBV6-5	-	TRBJ1-2	-	CASSYLSGYYTF	TGTGCCAGCAGTTATCTTTCGGGTTACTACACCTTC
TRBV10-2	-	TRBJ1-1	-	CASRIQGNTEAFF	TGCGCCAGCAGGATCCAGGGGAACACTGAAGCTTTCTTT
TRBV5-4	-	TRBJ1-2	TRBD1	CASSSKSGTGAYGYTF	TGTGCCAGCAGCTCAAAAAGCGGGACAGGGGCCTATGGCTACACCTTC
TRBV10-2	-	TRBJ2-4	-	CASGQGAKNIQYF	TGCGCCAGCGGCCAGGGAGCCAAAAACATTCAGTACTTC
TRBV29-1	-	TRBJ2-7	-	CSVVLQGRSYEQYF	TGCAGCGTTGTATTGCAGGGCCGCTCCTACGAGCAGTACTTC